This TCR beta chain was identified during a study of cytomegalovirus exposure and HLA in healthy donors (dated by TCRdb to about 2017). Looking at the study overall: An earlier analysis of approximately 640 of the donors reported approximately 270 Gb of sequence data and some 100 million unique TCR beta sequences from 190 million or so T cells. Donor age, sex, ethnicity and CMV serostatus were compiled together with the repertoire data. Every repertoire in the discovery cohort had been generated on one and the same sequencing platform. Across about 380 genotyped donors of the cohort, an average of about 250,000 unique TCR beta nucleotide sequences per donor were sequenced, and 15% to 20% of those sequences were non-productive. About five DR-DQ haplotypes were treated as single units for association and clustering because of strong linkage in the cohort. The study was designed to test whether signatures of past pathogen exposure could be identified by cataloging public T cell receptors. To predict cytomegalovirus infection status, the study brought together high-throughput TCR immunosequencing, statistical association of individual TCRs with disease status, and machine learning. Genome-wide SNP genotypes for about 65% of the roughly 670 donors were used in a later genetic analysis, which treated that subset as a discovery cohort. The genetic ancestry cluster associated with self-reported Caucasian donors included approximately 85% of the roughly 380 genotyped donors. The later analysis used no new phenotypic data to find candidate immune exposures, relying instead on TCR beta sequences and their occurrence across donors. To study patterns of TCR occurrence, a later analysis re-analyzed previously published TCR beta repertoires from several hundred donors and added high-resolution HLA genotyping. About 280 gigabases of sequencing data and approximately 80 million unique TCR sequences were included in an early release covering several hundred HLA-typed donors. Along with the roughly 700-subject first cohort, a separate validation cohort of over a hundred different subjects was used. To decide whether each TCR beta V gene segment behaved as functional or pseudogenic, an earlier analysis of 587 of the donors relied on high-throughput TCR beta sequencing. The number of donors typed differed by locus, with roughly 629-640 for A, B, C, DRB1 and DQB1, 522 for DQA1, 600 to 610 for DPA1, and under 490 for DPB1. HLA typing included class I and class II loci at four-digit resolution. The study profiled the T cell repertoires of under 850 subjects by immunosequencing and related them to cytomegalovirus serostatus.

At the junction V is shortened by 5 bases and J by 4 bases; bases outside the gene matches: 12. CDR1 and CDR2 are drawn from the germline V gene (reference sequence): LNHNV, YYDKDF. The CDR3 runs 16 amino acids, cysteine and phenylalanine included. Just the 48-base CDR3 DNA is kept, in frame starting at base 1. The cohort comprised 550 to 700 healthy bone marrow donors. At the time of sampling, every cohort member was nominally healthy, though immune exposures that went unrecorded were likely present. The donor tested CMV seropositive and was one of the 289 seropositive cohort members. A peripheral blood sample was collected from each donor, and TCR beta sequencing was performed on peripheral blood mononuclear cells. Genomic DNA was extracted from the blood cell samples with the Qiagen DNeasy Blood Extraction Kit. The investigation overall reported the following: A further reported finding was that TCR beta sequences accurately predicted the HLA-A and HLA-B alleles for most subjects in the first cohort. V-gene and J-gene trimming of TCR beta chains was associated with a missense DCLRE1C variant in a later genetic analysis, and the association was replicated in an independent cohort. In this cohort, only TCR beta chains were sequenced, and detectable features were limited by the absence of alpha or paired-chain data. Cytomegalovirus status was reported to be diagnosed by the classifier with high specificity and sensitivity in both the original and validation cohorts. The authors suggested that the approach could potentially be generalized to other disease states and immunological phenotypes. A later genetic analysis reported fewer N-insertions in productive TCRs among donors in an Asian-associated ancestry cluster than the roughly 640-donor mean. Most TCR sequences were observed very rarely across donors, whereas some public TCRs were present in many individuals. A later analysis reported that several top co-occurrence clusters appeared linked to parvovirus B19, influenza, CMV and Epstein-Barr virus. The 87-base-pair reads could not distinguish some IMGT-functional V segments, including TRBV6-2 and TRBV6-3, so those segments were excluded. A total of 150 to 200 TCR beta chains were listed by the study as associated with cytomegalovirus. Because HLA typing was unavailable for some donors at each locus, only the typed subset was used in association tests. Sequencing depth was assumed to be roughly uniform across donors in the presence/absence analyses, though that assumption may not hold. Strong co-occurrence of HLA alleles, especially DR and DQ, made assigning TCR associations to individual alleles difficult. Linkage disequilibrium might explain the correlated functional status among segregating V segments, but an unknown experimental factor could not be excluded. Three of the identified cytomegalovirus-associated TCR beta chains were confirmed in vitro to be specific for cytomegalovirus antigens. In a later analysis, TCR association rates were found to vary across HLA loci, with the most associated TCRs seen for DRB1 alleles and the fewest for HLA-C alleles. Immune exposure information for the cohort was limited to CMV serostatus. In an earlier analysis of around 500 of the donors, most TCR beta V segments appeared in productive rearrangements about 87% or about 30% of the time, broadly matching IMGT annotations. In a later analysis, HLA-associated TCR beta chains showed more clonal expansion and lower generation probabilities than non-associated chains that were equally common. Most CMV-associated TCR beta chains appeared to be HLA-restricted in a later analysis, and the HLA associations seemed to be driven largely by CMV exposure. Because counts were too low, about 18 rarely observed V segments, including chromosome 9 orphons, were excluded from the earlier analysis of about 500 of the donors. The sequencing pipeline was judged likely to have produced a cluster of highly shared sequence variants as a technical artifact. At a false discovery rate of 0.05, a later analysis linked 16,951 TCR beta sequences to specific HLA alleles.

Details on this clone: Its binding antigen is unknown. Base qualities are not recorded, but no much larger clone differs from it by a single base.

The library was produced with the immunoSEQ multiplex PCR assay. A mixture of 60 forward primers for TCR Vbeta segments and 13 reverse primers for TCR Jbeta segments was used in the multiplex PCR. The CDR3 region of rearranged TCR beta genes was amplified from genomic DNA with a multiplex PCR assay. Amplified TCR beta libraries were sequenced as 87-base-pair reads on the Illumina HiSeq System. In the paper's pipeline: A later analysis counted approximately 76 million unique TCR beta chains across the 670 or so repertoires, and around 9.9 million of these chains were shared by at least two donors. Raw reads were error-corrected and collapsed into unique sequences by a nearest-neighbor algorithm in which closely related sequences were merged to remove PCR and sequencing errors. To assign V, D and J gene segments, CDR3 sequences were aligned to IMGT reference sequences. For a sequence to be retained, a match of at least six nucleotides was required to both a V gene segment and a J gene segment. Rearrangements were called productive when the CDR3 lacked stop codons and stayed in frame with V and J; all others were non-productive. CDR3 was defined by IMGT convention, running from the second conserved V-encoded cysteine to the conserved J-encoded phenylalanine. In an earlier analysis of around 540 of the donors, sequences lacking an unambiguous match to a single V gene segment were excluded. An earlier analysis of a few hundred of the donors called V segments functional above 56.7% productive rearrangements and segregating when the between-donor standard deviation exceeded 5%. To diagnose cytomegalovirus status from the catalog of TCR beta chain sequences, a statistical classification framework was built. A later analysis assigned V and J genes by comparing TCR nucleotide sequences with IMGT/GENE-DB human TR gene sequences. The TCRdist pipeline was used in a later analysis to assign CDR3 sequences and most-parsimonious VDJ recombination scenarios. In a later analysis, every TCR beta chain was defined by the combination of its CDR3 amino acid sequence and its V-gene family, and reads without a unique V-gene family were dropped. As a way to deal with suspected cross-contamination and a sequencing artifact, a later analysis dropped 450 to 600 nucleotide sequences that were highly shared and had low generation probability. A later analysis calculated a clonal expansion index for each public chain from normalized within-repertoire ranks of inferred template counts. Generation probabilities in a later analysis came from a VDJ recombination model fitted to out-of-frame rearrangements, and those results were checked against IGoR. Hypergeometric tests were used in a later analysis to score TCR-TCR, TCR-HLA and TCR-CMV co-occurrence, with a repertoire-size bias correction applied to the TCR pairs. False discovery rates were estimated in a later analysis by permuting HLA or CMV assignments 20 times. In a later analysis, co-occurring TCRs were grouped using DBSCAN, with TCRdist sequence similarity added in when clustering inside HLA-allele-positive subsets. Repertoires with fewer than 30,000 or more than 120,000 public chains, plus five repertoires with anomalous nucleotide sharing, were excluded from co-occurrence clustering. TCRdb mirrors the immuneACCESS table, restricted to in-frame sequences. Some clones are absent from its copies; in checked studies, under half trace to an unresolved V gene, and the reason for the others is unknown. The V and J calls and clone size come from that table; D and trimming were worked out from the DNA. The table for this sample lists 100,000 to 150,000 clones; under 90% of them were counted only once. About 3.7% of the sample is held by the ten biggest clonotypes.

Sequenced: PBMCs. The sequence was obtained from a woman between 40 and 55 years old in good health and CMV-seropositive. The chain couples TRBV15 to TRBJ2-7; 9 of the junction bases match TRBD2. The CDR3 protein sequence reads: CATSPGGLAGHYEQYF. The nucleotide sequence is TGTGCCACCAGCCCCGGGGGGCTAGCGGGGCATTACGAGCAGTACTTC. Joined to the reference TRBV15 and TRBJ2-7 proteins, this CDR3 gives the full variable domain: DAMVIQNPRYQVTQFGKPVTLSCSQTLNHNVMYWYQQKSSQAPKLLFHYYDKDFNNEADTPDNFQSRRPNTSFCFLDIRSPGLGDTAMYLCATSPGGLAGHYEQYFGPGTRLTVT.